Listed below are T cell receptor beta chains from one sample, sequenced in a study of blood T cell repertoires in COVID-19. Libraries were prepared by immunoSEQ multiplex PCR; TCRdb keeps only in-frame clonotypes and omits some of them. The data show approximately 210,000 clones, with roughly 78% seen just once and about 12% held by the top ten. The sequencing sample was made of peripheral blood. The origin of the receptors is a middle-aged woman with acute or convalescent COVID-19. Each CDR3 is given with its conserved first and last residue. The D gene is left open where the match is weak. Not every row has a clone size; where given, it reads once, few, many or a size class.

v_call: TRBV5-1
clone_size: .
j_call: TRBJ2-1
d_call: TRBD1
cdr3_aa: CASRTQGAFDNEQFF
cdr3_nt: TGCGCCAGCAGAACTCAGGGGGCGTTTGACAATGAGCAGTTCTTC

v_call: TRBV30
clone_size: .
j_call: TRBJ1-5
d_call: TRBD1
cdr3_aa: CAWSPGQANQPQHF
cdr3_nt: TGTGCCTGGAGCCCGGGACAGGCCAATCAGCCCCAGCATTTT

v_call: TRBV7-3
clone_size: .
j_call: TRBJ2-2
d_call: .
cdr3_aa: CASSSTGELFF
cdr3_nt: TGTGCCAGCAGCTCGACCGGGGAGCTGTTTTTT

v_call: TRBV5-5
clone_size: few
j_call: TRBJ2-3
d_call: TRBD1
cdr3_aa: CASSFRTGRSTDTQYF
cdr3_nt: TGTGCCAGCAGCTTCCGGACAGGGCGGAGTACAGATACGCAGTATTTT

v_call: TRBV20-1
clone_size: .
j_call: TRBJ2-1
d_call: .
cdr3_aa: CSARVGGEQFF
cdr3_nt: TGCAGTGCCCGGGTAGGTGGTGAGCAGTTCTTC

v_call: TRBV10-3
clone_size: few
j_call: TRBJ1-1
d_call: .
cdr3_aa: CAISENGNTEAFF
cdr3_nt: TGTGCCATCAGTGAAAACGGGAACACTGAAGCTTTCTTT

v_call: TRBV2
clone_size: once
j_call: TRBJ1-2
d_call: TRBD1
cdr3_aa: CASSEWGRGDGYTF
cdr3_nt: TGTGCCAGCAGTGAATGGGGCAGGGGGGATGGCTACACCTTC

v_call: TRBV5-6
clone_size: .
j_call: TRBJ2-3
d_call: TRBD2
cdr3_aa: CASSSTSGGAEDTQYF
cdr3_nt: TGTGCCAGCAGTTCGACTAGCGGGGGGGCCGAAGATACGCAGTATTTT

v_call: TRBV6-5
clone_size: once
j_call: TRBJ1-1
d_call: .
cdr3_aa: CASSYGRVGTEAFF
cdr3_nt: TGTGCCAGCAGTTACGGCAGGGTAGGTACTGAAGCTTTCTTT

v_call: TRBV6-5
clone_size: .
j_call: TRBJ2-2
d_call: .
cdr3_aa: CASRKNRGTGELFF
cdr3_nt: TGTGCCAGCAGAAAGAATAGGGGGACCGGGGAGCTGTTTTTT